The 26 T cell receptor beta chains below come from one sample, sequenced in a study of PD-1 blockade in mismatch repair-deficient tumors. Only in-frame clones appear in the TCRdb table, and some are missing; sequencing was by immunoSEQ multiplex PCR. Of some 85,000 clones in the sample, approximately 80% are singletons; the top ten hold approximately 5%. The sequencing here drew on peripheral blood, taken 44 weeks after starting pembrolizumab. These receptors all come from an adult with mismatch repair-deficient cancer.

V is TRBV5-1 and J is TRBJ1-1; a weak D match, TRBD1 (6 bases). The ends were cut back, 0 bases at V and 0 bases at J, with 12 bases in the middle. This CDR3 comprises 16 residues. The germline V gene has CDR1 SGHRS and CDR2 YFSETQ. CDR3 protein: CASSLVVGGMNTEAFF. The CDR3, as DNA: TGCGCCAGCAGCTTGGTCGTTGGGGGCATGAACACTGAAGCTTTCTTT.

This clone occurred once. V and J are TRBV18 and TRBJ2-5; weak D call: TRBD1 (5 bases). V was pared by 2 bases and J by 2 bases, with 9 bases between. The CDR3 loop spans 14 amino acids. In germline, CDR1 is KGHSH, CDR2 LQKENI. CDR3 in amino acids: CASSPGAGQETQYF. CDR3 DNA: TGTGCCAGCTCACCAGGGGCAGGGCAAGAGACCCAGTACTTC. The full variable domain, in which reference TRBV18 and TRBJ2-5 provide the parts outside the CDR3, is NAGVMQNPRHLVRRRGQEARLRCSPMKGHSHVYWYRQLPEEGLKFMVYLQKENIIDESGMPKERFSAEFPKEGPSILRIQQVVRGDSAAYFCASSPGAGQETQYFGPGTRLLVL.

The J gene is TRBJ2-1, the V gene TRBV7-6; TRBD2 agrees at 8 bases. Germline CDR1 is SGHVS and CDR2 is FNYEAQ. V shed 1 base and J 2 bases; nucleotides not matched to a gene: 10. The CDR3 loop spans 18 amino acids. As DNA, the CDR3 is TGTGCCAGCAGCTTAGATGCCACCCCACTAGCGGCCTACAATGAGCAGTTCTTC. It yields the protein CASSLDATPLAAYNEQFF.

The chain uses TRBV27 and TRBJ1-1; tentative D call: TRBD1 (5 bases). CDR1 is MNHEY, CDR2 SMNVEV, per germline (reference sequence). There are 13 residues in the CDR3. The V end lost 4 bases, the J end lost 7 bases, and 13 bases lay between the germline ends. CDR3 in amino acids: CASSSSWGSEAFF. CDR3 DNA sequence: TGTGCCAGCAGTTCTTCCTGGGGGAGTGAAGCTTTCTTT.

The rearrangement uses TRBV5-4 and TRBJ2-2, with no clear D. This CDR3 spans 15 amino acids. Germline V gene sequence: CDR1 SGHNT, CDR2 YYREEE (reference sequence). V gave up 10 bases and J gave up 2 bases, with 18 bases separating them. In DNA form, the CDR3 reads TGTGCCGCCCTGACGAGAACAAAAAACACCGGGGAGCTGTTTTTT. Amino acid sequence: CAALTRTKNTGELFF.

V usage is TRBV5-6 and J usage is TRBJ2-7; D is perhaps TRBD2 (7 bases). V was trimmed by 3 bases and J by 7 bases, leaving 17 bases between them. The CDR3 has 14 residues. CDR1 is SGHDT, CDR2 YYEEEE, per germline. CDR3 nucleotide sequence: TGTGCCAGCAGCTCGCAAGGAGGGAGGGGGGAGCAGTACTTC. It translates to CASSSQGGRGEQYF.

The chain is built from TRBV11-3 and TRBJ2-2; the match to TRBD1 covers 7 bases. V shed 3 bases and J 6 bases; nucleotides not matched to a gene: 4. Germline CDR1 SGHNT, CDR2 YENEEA. The CDR3 spans 14 residues. The CDR3 loop is CASSFTGVPGELFF. For the CDR3, the DNA is TGTGCCAGCAGCTTCACAGGGGTTCCCGGGGAGCTGTTTTTT. Filled out from reference TRBV11-3 and TRBJ2-2, the complete variable domain reads EAGVVQSPRYKIIEKKQPVAFWCNPISGHNTLYWYLQNLGQGPELLIRYENEEAVDDSQLPKDRFSAERLKGVDSTLKIQPAELGDSAVYLCASSFTGVPGELFFGEGSRLTVL.

V is TRBV5-1 and J is TRBJ2-5; no firm D call. CDR1 and CDR2 (germline): SGHRS, YFSETQ. The V gene lost 0 bases and the J gene lost 5 bases, with 8 bases spanning the gap. CDR3 length equals 13 residues. The CDR3 loop is CASSLEASETQYF. CDR3 in DNA: TGCGCCAGCAGCTTGGAAGCCTCCGAGACCCAGTACTTC.

The chain employs TRBV7-9 and TRBJ2-1; 10 bases agree with TRBD2. V gave up 4 bases and J gave up 8 bases; unmatched junction bases: 11. The germline V gene encodes CDR1 SEHNR and CDR2 FQNEAQ (reference sequence). This CDR3 spans 16 amino acids. In DNA form, the CDR3 reads TGTGCCAGCAGCTCCGAACTAGCGGGACCCGGGCATGAGCAGTTCTTC. It specifies CASSSELAGPGHEQFF.

V gene TRBV30 combines with J gene TRBJ2-1; D call uncertain. The CDR3 length is 13 residues. Trimming removed 4 bases from V and 4 bases from J, with 11 bases in between. Per the germline V gene, CDR1 is GTSNPN and CDR2 is SVGIG (reference sequence). This CDR3 reads CAWMGKTYNEQFF. CDR3 coding DNA: TGTGCCTGGATGGGAAAAACTTACAATGAGCAGTTCTTC.

This chain joins TRBV5-1 and TRBJ2-5, with 8 bases identical to TRBD2. The CDR3 loop spans 15 amino acids. CDR1 SGHRS and CDR2 YFSETQ come from the germline V gene. The V gene end was trimmed by 1 base and the J gene end by 2 bases; junction bases not matched to a gene: 4. The CDR3 region has the DNA TGCGCCAGCAGCTTGTCCGGGGGGGAACAAGAGACCCAGTACTTC. It translates to CASSLSGGEQETQYF.

This chain uses TRBV7-9 with TRBJ1-1; no reliable D call. This CDR3 spans 14 amino acids. The germline CDR1 and CDR2 sequences are SEHNR and FQNEAQ (reference sequence). V was pared by 2 bases and J by 7 bases, with 14 bases between. The CDR3 here is CASSLSGRVGEAFF. CDR3 coding DNA: TGTGCCAGCAGCTTATCCGGCAGAGTAGGTGAAGCTTTCTTT.

V is TRBV5-1 and J is TRBJ1-1; 7 positions agree with TRBD1. V trimming: 5 bases; J trimming: 3 bases; junction bases outside the gene matches: 13. The germline gives CDR1 SGHRS, CDR2 YFSETQ. The CDR3 is made up of 16 amino acids. In DNA, the CDR3 is TGCGCCAGCAGTCCCCTCCAGGGGGGCAGTGACACTGAAGCTTTCTTT. Translation gives CASSPLQGGSDTEAFF.

This sequence joins TRBV7-3 and TRBJ2-1; 7 nucleotides agree with TRBD1. With 3 bases clipped from V and 5 bases from J, the junction kept 7 bases outside the gene matches. The germline V gene encodes CDR1 SGHTA and CDR2 FQGTGA. The CDR3 extends over 15 amino acids. CDR3 loop: CASSLDRSSNNEQFF. The CDR3, as DNA: TGTGCCAGCAGCTTGGACAGGTCATCGAACAATGAGCAGTTCTTC.

V is TRBV5-5 and J is TRBJ1-2, with D possibly being TRBD1 (6 bases). Trimming shortened V by 4 bases and J by 0 bases, and 10 bases separated the two germline ends. CDR1 SGHKS and CDR2 YYEKEE come from the germline V gene (reference sequence). CDR3 length equals 14 residues. The CDR3 DNA reads TGTGCCAGCAGCGTGGGACATTCTAACTATGGCTACACCTTC. Its translation is CASSVGHSNYGYTF.

The V and J genes are TRBV5-4 and TRBJ2-2; D unresolved. The CDR3 is made up of 12 amino acids. The ends were cut back, 4 bases at V and 5 bases at J, with 6 bases in the middle. CDR1 is SGHNT, CDR2 YYREEE, per germline (reference sequence). CDR3 DNA sequence: TGTGCCAGCAGCCCGACAACCGGGGAGCTGTTTTTT. It encodes CASSPTTGELFF. The full variable domain, its missing parts supplied by reference TRBV5-4 and TRBJ2-2, is ETGVTQSPTHLIKTRGQQVTLRCSSQSGHNTVSWYQQALGQGPQFIFQYYREEENGRGNFPPRFSGLQFPNYSSELNVNALELDDSALYLCASSPTTGELFFGEGSRLTVL.

This sequence joins TRBV7-2 and TRBJ1-3; D not resolved. Germline V gene data show CDR1 as SGHTA and CDR2 as FQGNSA. The CDR3 loop spans 14 amino acids. The germline V and J ends were trimmed by 5 bases and 1 base, with 9 bases remaining between them. CDR3 protein: CASSPQASGNTIYF. Here the CDR3 DNA reads TGTGCCAGCAGCCCACAAGCTTCTGGAAACACCATATATTTT.

The V and J genes are TRBV7-9 and TRBJ1-2, with no clear D. This CDR3 has 14 residues. Trimming shortened V by 1 base and J by 5 bases, and 11 bases separated the two germline ends. Germline V gives CDR1 SEHNR, CDR2 FQNEAQ (reference sequence). This chain's CDR3 is CASSLGGSQYGYTF. The DNA of the CDR3 is TGTGCCAGCAGCTTAGGGGGTAGTCAATATGGCTACACCTTC.

This rearrangement joins TRBV10-3 to TRBJ1-1; 7 positions agree with TRBD1. The V and J ends lost 4 bases and 2 bases, in that order; junction bases with no gene match: 7. Germline V lookup: CDR1 ENHRY, CDR2 SYGVKD. The length of the CDR3 is 15 residues. The CDR3 spells CAISAGAGGNTEAFF. For the CDR3, the DNA is TGTGCCATCAGTGCAGGGGCAGGGGGAAACACTGAAGCTTTCTTT.

This clone was counted a single time. CDR3 region: CASSKLRTGSLYGYTF. The CDR3 DNA reads as TGTGCCAGTAGTAAACTACGGACAGGCTCCCTCTATGGCTACACCTTC. The chain couples TRBV19 to TRBJ1-2; 7 positions match TRBD1. The junction had 12 bases not matched to a gene; V was cut back by 4 bases and J by 4 bases. The CDR3 has 16 residues. Germline CDR1 and CDR2: LNHDA and SQIVND (reference sequence).

The V and J genes are TRBV27 and TRBJ1-1; D may be TRBD1 (6 bases). V was pared by 3 bases and J by 5 bases, with 13 bases between. There are 14 residues in the CDR3. Per the germline V gene, CDR1 is MNHEY and CDR2 is SMNVEV (reference sequence). CDR3 region: CASSFGTGWTEAFF. CDR3 coding DNA: TGTGCCAGCAGTTTTGGAACAGGGTGGACTGAAGCTTTCTTT.

The genes are TRBV10-3 and TRBJ2-3; 12 nucleotides line up with TRBD2. From germline, CDR1 is ENHRY and CDR2 SYGVKD. J was trimmed by 1 base and V by 4 bases; bases with no gene match: 0. The CDR3 has 15 amino acids. The CDR3 nucleotides read TGTGCCATCAGTGGGACTAGCGGGGGCACAGATACGCAGTATTTT. Translating gives CAISGTSGGTDTQYF.

Points on this clone: The same CDR3 can be traced to other DNA sequences in this sample. The V call is TRBV19, the J call TRBJ2-1, with 8 positions matching TRBD1. Looked up from germline, CDR1 is LNHDA and CDR2 is SQIVND (reference sequence). This CDR3 comprises 14 residues. After removal of 4 bases from V and 7 bases from J, the junction contained 6 bases not matched to a gene. The CDR3 here is CASSNQGARNEQFF. Here the CDR3 DNA reads TGTGCCAGTAGTAACCAGGGGGCGCGGAATGAGCAGTTCTTC.

This clone was observed a handful of times. The CDR3: CASSREGQSNQPQHF. For the CDR3, the DNA is TGTGCCAGTAGTCGAGAGGGACAGTCCAATCAGCCCCAGCATTTT. The chain joins TRBV19 to TRBJ1-5, with TRBD1 matching over 7 bases. The V segment lost 5 bases and the J segment 3 bases; nucleotides outside the gene matches: 7. Germline CDR1 reads LNHDA; CDR2 reads SQIVND (reference sequence). There are 15 residues in the CDR3. Filled out from reference TRBV19 and TRBJ1-5, the complete variable domain reads DGGITQSPKYLFRKEGQNVTLSCEQNLNHDAMYWYRQDPGQGLRLIYYSQIVNDFQKGDIAEGYSVSREKKESFPLTVTSAQKNPTAFYLCASSREGQSNQPQHFGDGTRLSIL.

This clone was seen only once. The chain uses TRBV29-1 and TRBJ2-3; D is unresolved. The V end was cut by 5 bases, the J end by 4 bases, with 10 bases between. There are 12 residues in the CDR3. CDR1 and CDR2 from the germline V gene are SQVTM and ANQGSEA. CDR3 nucleotide sequence: TGCAGCGTTTCCTCCTCCCCAGATACGCAGTATTTT. Its protein product is CSVSSSPDTQYF.

This clone was recorded a few times. The rearrangement links TRBV4-1 to TRBJ1-2, with D unclear. V was trimmed by 1 base and J by 8 bases, leaving 8 bases between them. The CDR3 consists of 12 residues. The germline V gene has CDR1 MGHRA and CDR2 YSYEKL. This CDR3 is CASSQANGGYTF. The DNA of the CDR3 is TGCGCCAGCAGCCAAGCCAATGGAGGCTACACCTTC.